The 21 T cell receptor beta chains listed next were all sequenced from one sample in a study of siplizumab effects on memory and regulatory T cells. Produced via immunoSEQ multiplex PCR; TCRdb's table is partial and in-frame only. The sample yields roughly 120,000 clones, 92% seen once. Sequencing was performed on Tregs sorted from blood. Receptors originate from a human donor in good health.

The chain employs TRBV6-1 and TRBJ2-5, with D tentatively TRBD2 (5 bases). Germline values: CDR1 MNHNS, CDR2 SASEGT. V lost 5 bases to trimming and J lost 3 bases, with 10 bases between them. The CDR3 is made up of 13 amino acids. The CDR3 loop is CASSRQEEETQYF. The DNA of the CDR3 is TGTGCCAGCAGTAGGCAGGAGGAAGAGACCCAGTACTTC.

The chain is built from TRBV4-2 and TRBJ1-2; unclear D gene. This CDR3 region has 14 residues. Germline V gene lookup returns CDR1 LGHNA and CDR2 YNFKEQ. V gave up 2 bases and J gave up 2 bases, with 9 bases separating them. The CDR3 coding sequence is TGTGCCAGCAGCCAACCAGAGGTAAACTATGGCTACACCTTC. It encodes CASSQPEVNYGYTF.

V and J are TRBV7-8 and TRBJ1-2; the match to TRBD1 covers 8 bases. Trimming took 3 bases from V and 6 from J; bases not matched to a gene: 6. The CDR3 runs to 14 residues. CDR1 and CDR2 from the germline V gene are SGHVS and FQNEAQ. This CDR3 is CASSFAQGADGYTF. The CDR3 DNA is TGTGCCAGCAGCTTCGCCCAGGGGGCCGATGGCTACACCTTC.

The chain joins TRBV19 to TRBJ1-5, with TRBD1 as a possible D gene (6 bases). This CDR3 has 14 residues. The germline V gene encodes CDR1 LNHDA and CDR2 SQIVND (reference sequence). The CDR3 is CATDRRWGNQPQHF. The CDR3, as DNA: TGTGCGACTGACAGGCGGTGGGGCAATCAGCCCCAGCATTTT.

The chain couples TRBV6-1 to TRBJ2-7, with D possibly matching TRBD1 (5 bases). Trimming cost V 4 bases and J 7 bases, with 26 bases left between them. Germline V lookup: CDR1 MNHNS, CDR2 SASEGT. The CDR3 is 17 amino acids. DNA of the CDR3: TGTGCCAGCAGTGGCATTGAAGGCAGGGCGCCCTACTTAGAGCAGTACTTC. Its protein product is CASSGIEGRAPYLEQYF.

V is TRBV11-2 and J is TRBJ2-7, with 8 bases that match TRBD1. Germline-derived CDR1 and CDR2 are SGHAT and FQNNGV. The V gene end was trimmed by 6 bases and the J gene end by 4 bases; junction bases not matched to a gene: 14. The CDR3 is 16 amino acids. As DNA, the CDR3 is TGTGCCAGCAGTTTCGGATCCGGGACAGGCCCGTACGAGCAGTACTTC. This gives the protein CASSFGSGTGPYEQYF.

The rearrangement joins TRBV7-6 to TRBJ1-5; D ambiguous. Germline CDR1 is SGHVS and CDR2 is FNYEAQ. The CDR3 totals 13 residues. Trimming removed 5 bases at V and 7 bases at J, with 12 bases between. CDR3 DNA: TGTGCCAGCAGCCCAGGAGGTTACCAGCCCCAGCATTTT. As protein: CASSPGGYQPQHF.

This chain uses TRBV7-9 with TRBJ2-7; D might be TRBD2 (5 bases). V was trimmed by 3 bases and J by 6 bases, leaving 18 bases between them. This CDR3 has 15 residues. Germline CDR1 SEHNR, CDR2 FQNEAQ (reference sequence). Here the CDR3 reads CASSFEAEAAREQYF. The DNA of the CDR3 is TGTGCCAGCAGCTTTGAAGCGGAGGCGGCTCGCGAGCAGTACTTC.

This clone appeared once. V usage is TRBV5-1 and J usage is TRBJ2-7; 9 bases map to TRBD1. This CDR3 region has 14 residues. Trimming at V came to 4 bases and at J to 2 bases, leaving 4 bases not matched to a gene. Looked up from germline, CDR1 is SGHRS and CDR2 is YFSETQ. The CDR3 nucleotides are TGCGCCAGCAGCGGGCGACAGGGGGCCTACGAGCAGTACTTC. Amino acids: CASSGRQGAYEQYF. The full variable domain, rest sourced from reference TRBV5-1 and TRBJ2-7, is KAGVTQTPRYLIKTRGQQVTLSCSPISGHRSVSWYQQTPGQGLQFLFEYFSETQRNKGNFPGRFSGRQFSNSRSEMNVSTLELGDSALYLCASSGRQGAYEQYFGPGTRLTVT.

The CDR3 sequence is CASSSPGDNQPQHF. CDR3 DNA sequence: TGTGCCAGCAGCTCACCTGGGGACAATCAGCCCCAGCATTTT. The chain has TRBV6-5 and TRBJ1-5, with D unresolved. The CDR3 sequence is 14 residues long. Deletions cut 6 bases from V and 3 bases from J, with 12 bases between. Germline CDR1 MNHEY, CDR2 SVGAGI.

The chain carries TRBV7-9 and TRBJ1-1; no clear D. Trimming took 0 bases from V and 4 from J, leaving 6 bases between them. From germline, CDR1 is SEHNR and CDR2 FQNEAQ (reference sequence). The CDR3 is 13 residues long. The CDR3 nucleotides are TGTGCCAGCAGCTTAGCCTGGGCCACTGAAGCTTTCTTT. Translating it yields CASSLAWATEAFF.

This clone was seen only once. The chain couples TRBV11-2 to TRBJ2-5; D call uncertain. This CDR3 has 13 amino acids. Germline assignment: CDR1 SGHAT and CDR2 FQNNGV. V was trimmed by 3 bases and J by 3 bases, leaving 8 bases between them. CDR3 nucleotide sequence: TGTGCCAGCAGCTTCGGGTTAGAAGAGACCCAGTACTTC. This gives the protein CASSFGLEETQYF.

The chain employs TRBV7-3 and TRBJ2-3, with 9 nucleotides matching TRBD2. Trimming at V came to 5 bases and at J to 0 bases, leaving 3 bases not matched to a gene. Looked up from germline, CDR1 is SGHTA and CDR2 is FQGTGA. The CDR3 is 15 amino acids. The CDR3 coding sequence is TGTGCCAGCAGCCGAACTAGCGGGAGCACAGATACGCAGTATTTT. Its translation: CASSRTSGSTDTQYF.

The chain links TRBV2 to TRBJ2-7; perhaps TRBD2 as D (5 bases). V lost 6 bases, J lost 3 bases, and 12 bases lay in between. CDR3 length: 13 residues. Per the germline V gene, CDR1 is SNHLY and CDR2 is FYNNEI. The CDR3 protein is CASRKAGIYEQYF. For the CDR3, the DNA is TGTGCCAGCAGAAAAGCCGGGATCTACGAGCAGTACTTC. Variable domain in full (rest from reference TRBV2 and TRBJ2-7): EPEVTQTPSHQVTQMGQEVILRCVPISNHLYFYWYRQILGQKVEFLVSFYNNEISEKSEIFDDQFSVERPDGSNFTLKIRSTKLEDSAMYFCASRKAGIYEQYFGPGTRLTVT.

This clone was seen a single time. The chain combines TRBV12-5 with TRBJ2-7; a weak D match, TRBD1 (5 bases). With 1 base removed from V and 9 bases from J, the gap between germline ends came to 10 bases. Germline V gives CDR1 LGHNT, CDR2 FRNRAP. The CDR3 is 12 amino acids. The CDR3 coding sequence is TGTGCTAGTGGTTTGGCCCAGGGTTGGCAGTACTTC. Protein: CASGLAQGWQYF.

The chain links TRBV5-6 to TRBJ1-6; 7 bases match TRBD1. Germline assignment: CDR1 SGHDT and CDR2 YYEEEE. With 0 bases clipped from V and 6 bases from J, the junction kept 3 bases outside the gene matches. The length of the CDR3 is 15 residues. CDR3: CASSLEDRTNSPLHF. For the CDR3, the DNA is TGTGCCAGCAGCTTGGAGGACAGGACTAATTCACCCCTCCACTTT.

This chain uses TRBV5-5 with TRBJ2-7; the match to TRBD1 covers 11 bases. The germline CDR1 and CDR2 sequences are SGHKS and YYEKEE (reference sequence). The CDR3 is 15 residues long. Trimming took 2 bases from V and 2 from J; bases not matched to a gene: 3. The CDR3 DNA follows: TGTGCCAGCAGCTTCGGGACAGGGGGTACCTACGAGCAGTACTTC. Protein product: CASSFGTGGTYEQYF.

The chain uses TRBV7-3 and TRBJ1-2; tentative D call: TRBD1 (6 bases). The CDR3 has 15 amino acids. Per germline, CDR1 SGHTA and CDR2 FQGTGA. Trimming stripped 2 bases from V and 3 bases from J, with 13 bases between. The chain's CDR3 is CASSLGRGTDYGYTF. The CDR3 DNA reads as TGTGCCAGCAGCTTAGGGAGGGGGACGGACTATGGCTACACCTTC.

This chain joins TRBV4-2 and TRBJ2-5; D possibly matches TRBD1 or TRBD2 (6 bases each). CDR3 size: 14 residues. Trimming cost V 0 bases and J 3 bases, with 8 bases left between them. From germline, CDR1 is LGHNA and CDR2 YNFKEQ. The CDR3 DNA follows: TGTGCCAGCAGCCAAGATAGGGGGGAAGAGACCCAGTACTTC. It specifies CASSQDRGEETQYF.

J is TRBJ1-5 and V is TRBV6-6; 10 nucleotides agree with TRBD1. The germline gives CDR1 MNHNY, CDR2 SVGAGI (reference sequence). The CDR3 length is 15 residues. J lost 7 bases, V lost 6 bases, and 9 bases had no gene match. CDR3 coding DNA: TGTGCCAGCAGGCCGACAGGGGGCGTGGGACAGCCCCAGCATTTT. Amino acid sequence: CASRPTGGVGQPQHF.

The genes are TRBV11-2 and TRBJ1-1; D gene ambiguous. This CDR3 has 12 residues. Trimming cost V 5 bases and J 7 bases, with 11 bases left between them. Germline CDR1 reads SGHAT; CDR2 reads FQNNGV. The CDR3 reads CASSPRWGEAFF. The CDR3 bases are TGTGCCAGCAGCCCCAGGTGGGGTGAAGCTTTCTTT.